These 24 T cell receptor beta chains were sequenced from one sample in a study of blood T cell repertoires in COVID-19. Data came from immunoSEQ multiplex PCR; TCRdb stores just in-frame clones and leaves some out. In the table there are 300,000 to 500,000 clones, roughly 90% of which are singletons. Sequenced material: PBMCs or T cells enriched from blood (not recorded which). The receptors were gathered from a woman aged 25 to 39 with acute COVID-19.

V and J are TRBV3-1 (or the pseudogene TRBV3-2) and TRBJ2-2, with 8 bases that match TRBD1. In germline, CDR1 is LGHDT, CDR2 YNNKEL (reference sequence). Germline trimming cut 3 bases from V and 2 bases from J; bases unmatched to any gene: 8. This CDR3 is 17 amino acids long. CDR3 loop: CASSHLAGQGNTGELFF. CDR3 nucleotide sequence: TGTGCCAGCAGCCACTTGGCCGGACAGGGTAACACCGGGGAGCTGTTTTTT.

This chain connects TRBV9 to TRBJ2-7; 7 positions agree with TRBD2. V lost 4 bases to trimming and J lost 3 bases; unmatched junction nucleotides: 10. The CDR3 consists of 15 residues. Germline V CDR1 and CDR2: SGDLS, YYNGEE. Written as DNA, the CDR3 is TGTGCCAGCAGCCCGGGCGGGGGTAGCATCTACGAGCAGTACTTC. Translating it yields CASSPGGGSIYEQYF.

The chain uses TRBV23-1 and TRBJ1-6; maybe TRBD1 (5 bases). TRBV23-1 is assigned to the ORF class and has an uncertain function. The V gene lost 1 base and the J gene lost 12 bases, with 16 bases spanning the gap. This CDR3 spans 15 amino acids. CDR3 residues: CASSQYYGTGVPLHF. The CDR3 nucleotides read TGCGCCAGCAGTCAATACTATGGTACGGGGGTACCCCTCCACTTT.

This clone was observed once. The chain links TRBV27 to TRBJ1-5; D unclear. Per the germline V gene, CDR1 is MNHEY and CDR2 is SMNVEV (reference sequence). Trimming removed 2 bases from V and 2 bases from J, with 13 bases in between. The CDR3 is 16 amino acids. DNA for the CDR3: TGTGCCAGCAGTTTAATCCCCCAGGTAGGCAATCAGCCCCAGCATTTT. Translated: CASSLIPQVGNQPQHF.

V and J are TRBV18 and TRBJ1-1; maybe TRBD1 (6 bases). Germline CDR1 and CDR2: KGHSH and LQKENI. The CDR3 has 14 amino acids. The ends were cut back, 4 bases at V and 2 bases at J, with 11 bases in the middle. The CDR3 here is CASSRAGVNTEAFF. DNA for the CDR3: TGTGCCAGCTCACGAGCAGGGGTTAACACTGAAGCTTTCTTT.

This chain joins TRBV9 and TRBJ2-7, with 10 bases that match TRBD1. The germline CDR1 and CDR2 sequences are SGDLS and YYNGEE. The CDR3 is made up of 16 amino acids. Germline trimming cut 0 bases from V and 1 base from J; bases unmatched to any gene: 4. The CDR3 DNA reads as TGTGCCAGCAGCGTAGAAGGGACAGGGGCATCCTACGAGCAGTACTTC. Its protein is CASSVEGTGASYEQYF.

The gene calls are TRBV18 and TRBJ2-3; 7 bases match TRBD2. V lost 6 bases and J lost 7; bases outside the gene matches: 16. Per germline, CDR1 KGHSH and CDR2 LQKENI. The CDR3 is made up of 16 amino acids. CDR3: CASSPTSAAVKNTQYF. The CDR3 DNA sequence: TGTGCCAGCTCCCCCACTAGCGCGGCTGTAAAGAATACGCAGTATTTT.

V is TRBV6-2 or TRBV6-3 and J is TRBJ1-5, with 9 nucleotides matching TRBD1. The CDR3 is 15 amino acids. The V gene end was trimmed by 6 bases and the J gene end by 4 bases; junction bases not matched to a gene: 7. Germline V gives CDR1 MNHEY, CDR2 SVGEGT. In DNA form, the CDR3 reads TGTGCCAGCAGGCCTAACAGGGGGCTGAATCAGCCCCAGCATTTT. It specifies CASRPNRGLNQPQHF.

The V gene is TRBV24-1, the J gene TRBJ2-3, with 8 bases matching TRBD2. With V trimmed by 0 bases and J by 2 bases, 12 bases remained unmatched. The germline CDR1 and CDR2 sequences are KGHDR and SFDVKD. This CDR3 has 19 residues. In nucleotides, the CDR3 is TGTGCCACCAGTGATTTGCAGGCGGGGGGTCCCGGCTCCACAGATACGCAGTATTTT. The encoded protein is CATSDLQAGGPGSTDTQYF.

This clone was observed a handful of times. The sample has other DNA sequences that encode this CDR3 too. The V and J genes are TRBV19 and TRBJ2-5, with 7 bases aligning to TRBD1. Germline assignment: CDR1 LNHDA and CDR2 SQIVND (reference sequence). The CDR3 length is 14 residues. Losses at the gene ends were 5 bases for V and 5 bases for J; bases not matched to a gene: 8. As DNA, the CDR3 is TGTGCCAGTAGTCCCCCCGGCAGGGGGGAGACCCAGTACTTC. Its protein is CASSPPGRGETQYF.

This clone was seen once. The gene calls are TRBV19 and TRBJ1-1, with TRBD1 matching 12 bases. Germline loops: CDR1 LNHDA, CDR2 SQIVND (reference sequence). The junction had 17 bases not matched to a gene; V was cut back by 6 bases and J by 0 bases. CDR3 length equals 20 residues. CDR3 DNA: TGTGCCAGTAGCCGGGACAGGGGGCTGGTTTATAAGGGGATGAACACTGAAGCTTTCTTT. This gives the protein CASSRDRGLVYKGMNTEAFF.

V gene TRBV5-4 combines with J gene TRBJ2-1; TRBD2 matches 15 bases. After removal of 3 bases from V and 10 bases from J, the junction contained 8 bases not matched to a gene. Germline V gives CDR1 SGHNT, CDR2 YYREEE (reference sequence). This CDR3 region has 16 residues. CDR3 amino acids: CASSSRTSGGASEQFF. Here the CDR3 DNA reads TGTGCCAGCAGCTCAAGGACTAGCGGGGGGGCAAGCGAGCAGTTCTTC.

V and J are TRBV19 and TRBJ1-2; D possibly corresponds to TRBD1 (6 bases). V lost 3 bases to trimming and J lost 11 bases, with 25 bases between them. The CDR3 consists of 16 residues. Germline-derived CDR1 and CDR2 are LNHDA and SQIVND (reference sequence). The CDR3 spells CASSISSQQGFMRYTF. Here the CDR3 DNA reads TGTGCCAGTAGTATCTCGTCTCAACAGGGCTTTATGCGTTACACCTTC.

The chain combines TRBV5-8 with TRBJ1-5; 8 bases fit TRBD1. Germline-derived CDR1 and CDR2 are SGHTS and YDEGEE. The trim removed 4 bases at V and 4 bases at J, leaving 7 bases unmatched. This CDR3 spans 15 amino acids. The CDR3 sequence: CASSEGQALNQPQHF. The CDR3, as DNA: TGTGCCAGCAGCGAGGGACAGGCTTTAAATCAGCCCCAGCATTTT.

This chain uses TRBV10-1 with TRBJ1-3; no firm D call. V lost 4 bases and J lost 0, with 7 bases in between. The V gene's germline CDR1 is WNHNN and CDR2 SYGVQD (reference sequence). CDR3 length: 14 residues. CDR3: CASSAGISGNTIYF. Here the CDR3 DNA reads TGCGCCAGCAGTGCGGGGATCTCTGGAAACACCATATATTTT.

The chain joins TRBV9 to TRBJ1-2, with no clear D. Germline V gene data show CDR1 as SGDLS and CDR2 as YYNGEE. The CDR3 is 16 residues long. The V gene lost 4 bases and the J gene lost 3 bases, with 19 bases spanning the gap. The CDR3, as DNA: TGTGCCAGCAGCCCTGGACGAGGGTTGATAGACTATGGCTACACCTTC. Translation: CASSPGRGLIDYGYTF.

The gene calls are TRBV5-4 and TRBJ1-1; 9 bases match TRBD1. The length of the CDR3 is 16 residues. With 0 bases clipped from V and 0 bases from J, the junction kept 3 bases outside the gene matches. CDR1 SGHNT and CDR2 YYREEE come from the germline V gene (reference sequence). As DNA, the CDR3 is TGTGCCAGCAGCTTGGAGGGACAGGGCATGAACACTGAAGCTTTCTTT. Protein product: CASSLEGQGMNTEAFF.

The chain carries TRBV18 and TRBJ1-5, with 7 bases matching TRBD1. CDR1 KGHSH and CDR2 LQKENI come from the germline V gene. CDR3 size: 14 residues. V shed 4 bases, J shed 4 bases, and the junction held 4 bases outside the gene matches. CDR3 loop: CASSLKGQNQPQHF. The CDR3 DNA reads TGTGCCAGCTCACTCAAGGGACAGAATCAGCCCCAGCATTTT. Based on the CDR3 plus reference TRBV18 and TRBJ1-5, the full variable domain is NAGVMQNPRHLVRRRGQEARLRCSPMKGHSHVYWYRQLPEEGLKFMVYLQKENIIDESGMPKERFSAEFPKEGPSILRIQQVVRGDSAAYFCASSLKGQNQPQHFGDGTRLSIL.

The CDR3: CASSPEPGGQETQYF. CDR3 in DNA: TGTGCCAGCAGCCCCGAGCCAGGGGGTCAAGAGACCCAGTACTTC. This chain links TRBV7-9 with TRBJ2-5, with TRBD1 matching over 7 bases. V dropped 5 bases and J dropped 2; count of bases not matched to a gene: 8. CDR3 length equals 15 residues. Germline CDR1 SEHNR, CDR2 FQNEAQ (reference sequence).

This clone has a single count. The CDR3 reads CSVGLNEKLFF. CDR3 DNA: TGCAGCGTTGGTCTCAATGAAAAACTGTTTTTT. This chain uses TRBV29-1 with TRBJ1-4; D is uncertain. CDR1 is SQVTM, CDR2 ANQGSEA, per germline. The CDR3 is 11 amino acids. V was pared by 4 bases and J by 5 bases, with 5 bases between.

V usage is TRBV6-5 and J usage is TRBJ2-2; TRBD1 matches 8 bases. J lost 5 bases, V lost 5 bases, and 7 bases had no gene match. The CDR3 is 15 residues long. Germline lookup yields CDR1 MNHEY and CDR2 SVGAGI. The CDR3 region is CASSHGQGRTGELFF. The CDR3 DNA follows: TGTGCCAGCAGTCACGGACAGGGTCGAACCGGGGAGCTGTTTTTT.

The chain has TRBV27 and TRBJ1-1; D perhaps matches TRBD1 (6 bases). The CDR3 length is 15 residues. Trimming took 2 bases from V and 1 from J, leaving 11 bases between them. Germline-derived CDR1 and CDR2 are MNHEY and SMNVEV (reference sequence). This chain's CDR3 is CASSLNRGQNTEAFF. CDR3 coding DNA: TGTGCCAGCAGTTTAAATAGGGGACAGAACACTGAAGCTTTCTTT.

This chain connects TRBV3-1 (or the pseudogene TRBV3-2) to TRBJ2-3; 9 bases map to TRBD2. The CDR3 is 15 amino acids. Trimming at V came to 3 bases and at J to 3 bases, leaving 4 bases not matched to a gene. Germline V CDR1 and CDR2: LGHDT, YNNKEL (reference sequence). This CDR3 is CASSQRGGRTDTQYF. CDR3 nucleotides: TGTGCCAGCAGCCAGCGGGGGGGCCGAACAGATACGCAGTATTTT.

The rearrangement uses TRBV6-1 and TRBJ2-7, with 14 bases matching TRBD2. CDR3 length: 17 amino acids. J gave up 2 bases and V 4 bases, and 7 bases lay outside the gene matches. The germline CDR1 and CDR2 sequences are MNHNS and SASEGT. CDR3 sequence (DNA): TGTGCCAGCAGTGCCGGGACTAGCGGGGGCCTCACCTACGAGCAGTACTTC. Encoded protein: CASSAGTSGGLTYEQYF.